The source of this T cell receptor (beta chain) is a study of spatial heterogeneity in lung cancer. At the level of the study: Each time, sequencing found more beta-chain sequences than alpha-chain sequences.

In this sample, this clonotype turned up many times. As yet, its antigen is unknown. Unique molecular identifiers tagged every individual TCR cDNA molecule. One entry per CDR3 protein, called by TCRdb with MiXCR from the 5' RACE reads. The sample has approximately 82,000 distinct CDR3 sequences, around 13% seen once; the top ten hold approximately 4.2%. Overall study findings and caveats: Ubiquitous expanded tumor TCRs surfaced in blood more at resection than they did at follow-up.

The germline CDR1 and CDR2 sequences are ENHRY and SYGVKD. Losses at the gene ends were 4 bases for V and 7 bases for J; bases not matched to a gene: 10. The CDR3 is 15 residues long. Time point denoted: sample taken at primary tumor resection. From tumor, nontumor lung or frozen PBMC, whole RNA was taken unsorted for sequencing. Samples were obtained from about 72 donors, all untreated early-stage non-small cell lung cancer patients. This receptor was taken from a male donor with early-stage non-small cell lung cancer. The source material was PBMCs, sampled at surgery. The V call is TRBV10-3, the J call TRBJ1-2, with 9 bases matching TRBD1. The CDR3 coding sequence is TGTGCCATCAGTGCCCGGGACAGGGACACTAGTGGCTACACCTTC. Its protein is CAISARDRDTSGYTF.